The 18 T cell receptor beta chains in this list originate from one sample, sequenced in a study of T cell clones after liver transplantation. Produced via immunoSEQ multiplex PCR; TCRdb's table is partial and in-frame only. The sample includes over 50,000 clones, about 88% seen only once; the top ten take roughly 8%. Sample: CD4+ T cells from blood, taken before liver transplant. The receptors derive from a human donor who received a liver transplant.

The J gene is TRBJ2-7, the V gene TRBV5-6, with D hard to call. V lost 3 bases and J 0 bases, leaving 10 bases between the germline ends. The CDR3 covers 14 residues. Germline V lookup: CDR1 SGHDT, CDR2 YYEEEE. This CDR3 reads CASSYRTVSYEQYF. The CDR3 coding sequence is TGTGCCAGCAGCTACCGGACGGTCTCCTACGAGCAGTACTTC.

The CDR3 nucleotides are TGTGCCAGCTCACCAAAAGAGACCCAGTACTTC. Translating gives CASSPKETQYF. The rearrangement joins TRBV18 to TRBJ2-5; no clear D gene. V lost 2 bases to trimming and J lost 3 bases, with 1 base between them. The CDR3 extends over 11 amino acids. Germline CDR1 KGHSH, CDR2 LQKENI.

V gene TRBV5-6 combines with J gene TRBJ1-5, with D hard to call. Germline V gene lookup returns CDR1 SGHDT and CDR2 YYEEEE. V lost 4 bases and J lost 2, with 13 bases in between. This CDR3 has 15 amino acids. The CDR3 loop is CASSPRGLGNQPQHF. CDR3 bases: TGTGCCAGCAGCCCCCGAGGGTTGGGCAATCAGCCCCAGCATTTT.

The genes are TRBV19 and TRBJ2-5, with 7 bases matching TRBD2. Germline CDR1 is LNHDA and CDR2 is SQIVND (reference sequence). The junction had 13 bases not matched to a gene; V was cut back by 3 bases and J by 3 bases. The CDR3 spans 17 residues. As DNA, the CDR3 is TGTGCCAGTAGTATCTTGTCCCCGGGGGGAGCAGAAGAGACCCAGTACTTC. This encodes CASSILSPGGAEETQYF.

The chain combines TRBV19 with TRBJ1-5, with 8 bases lining up with TRBD1. This CDR3 is 14 amino acids long. V lost 8 bases, J lost 4 bases, and 7 bases stayed unmatched. Germline V gives CDR1 LNHDA, CDR2 SQIVND (reference sequence). CDR3 nucleotide sequence: TGTGCCAGTCACCGGACAGGGTCGAATCAGCCCCAGCATTTT. Its translation is CASHRTGSNQPQHF.

The chain combines TRBV4-2 with TRBJ2-3; D gene unclear. Deletions cut 2 bases from V and 0 bases from J, with 6 bases between. CDR1 is LGHNA, CDR2 YNFKEQ, per germline. The CDR3 sequence is 14 residues long. The CDR3 is CASSQITSTDTQYF. CDR3 in DNA: TGTGCCAGCAGCCAAATAACAAGCACAGATACGCAGTATTTT.

This chain connects TRBV23-1 to TRBJ1-2; 11 bases align to TRBD1. TRBV23-1 is an ORF, and what it does is uncertain. The ends lost 0 bases at V and 2 bases at J; junction bases unmatched: 8. The CDR3 is 18 amino acids. This CDR3 is CASSQSKDRGLPNYGYTF. CDR3 nucleotides: TGCGCCAGCAGTCAATCTAAGGACAGGGGGCTACCCAACTATGGCTACACCTTC.

The chain employs TRBV5-8 and TRBJ2-5, with D perhaps matching TRBD2 (6 bases). The CDR3 sequence is 15 residues long. V dropped 4 bases and J dropped 5 bases, with 18 bases sitting between them. Germline V gene lookup returns CDR1 SGHTS and CDR2 YDEGEE. In DNA form, the CDR3 reads TGTGCCAGCAGCGTAGCCCTAGCGTTTGGGGAGACCCAGTACTTC. It codes for CASSVALAFGETQYF. Drawing the rest from reference TRBV5-8 and TRBJ2-5, the complete variable domain is EAGVTQSPTHLIKTRGQQATLRCSPISGHTSVYWYQQALGLGLQFLLWYDEGEERNRGNFPPRFSGRQFPNYSSELNVNALELEDSALYLCASSVALAFGETQYFGPGTRLLVL.

The chain carries TRBV7-9 and TRBJ2-7; TRBD2 matches at 12 bases. CDR1 is SEHNR and CDR2 is FQNEAQ in the germline V gene (reference sequence). This CDR3 comprises 17 residues. V lost 1 base and J lost 5; bases outside the gene matches: 9. CDR3 sequence reads: CASSLGIGTSGFDEQYF. In nucleotides, the CDR3 is TGTGCCAGCAGCTTAGGGATCGGGACTAGCGGGTTCGACGAGCAGTACTTC. Looking up the rest from reference TRBV7-9 and TRBJ2-7 gives the full variable domain: DTGVSQNPRHKITKRGQNVTFRCDPISEHNRLYWYRQTLGQGPEFLTYFQNEAQLEKSRLLSDRFSAERPKGSFSTLEIQRTEQGDSAMYLCASSLGIGTSGFDEQYFGPGTRLTVT.

V usage is TRBV4-3 and J usage is TRBJ2-1; D possibly uses TRBD1 or TRBD2 (5 bases each). CDR3 length: 15 amino acids. CDR1 LGHNA and CDR2 YSLEER come from the germline V gene. Trimming took 4 bases from V and 6 from J, leaving 16 bases between them. This CDR3 is CASSRIGTGGNEQFF. Written as DNA, the CDR3 is TGCGCCAGCAGCCGAATCGGGACCGGCGGCAATGAGCAGTTCTTC.

This chain links TRBV11-2 with TRBJ1-1; D uncertain. The V gene lost 5 bases and the J gene lost 7 bases, with 11 bases spanning the gap. Germline CDR1 SGHAT, CDR2 FQNNGV. This CDR3 region has 12 residues. CDR3 bases: TGTGCCAGCAGCATAGGTCCGGGTGAAGCTTTCTTT. It yields the protein CASSIGPGEAFF.

This clone has more than one count but fewer than ten. The chain has TRBV5-8 and TRBJ2-2; D is unresolved. CDR1 and CDR2 from the germline V gene are SGHTS and YDEGEE. V gave up 2 bases and J gave up 3 bases, with 5 bases separating them. This CDR3 comprises 13 residues. The DNA for the CDR3 is TGTGCCAGCAGCTTATGGGACACCGGGGAGCTGTTTTTT. It yields the protein CASSLWDTGELFF.

This clone was detected once. This may come from a read error, since a much larger clone is one base off. Other nucleotide sequences from this sample produce the same CDR3. This chain joins TRBV7-2 and TRBJ1-6; D ambiguous. The V gene lost 3 bases and the J gene lost 5 bases, with 2 bases spanning the gap. CDR3 length: 12 residues. The V gene's germline CDR1 is SGHTA and CDR2 FQGNSA. The CDR3 protein is CASSFNNSPLHF. Written as DNA, the CDR3 is TGTGCCAGCAGCTTCAATAATTCACCCCTCCACTTT. Full variable domain (remainder filled in from reference TRBV7-2 and TRBJ1-6): GAGVSQSPSNKVTEKGKDVELRCDPISGHTALYWYRQSLGQGLEFLIYFQGNSAPDKSGLPSDRFSAERTGGSVSTLTIQRTQQEDSAVYLCASSFNNSPLHFGNGTRLTVT.

The chain links TRBV2 to TRBJ1-2; D possibly corresponds to TRBD1 (6 bases). The germline V gene encodes CDR1 SNHLY and CDR2 FYNNEI. The V gene lost 7 bases and the J gene lost 5 bases, with 14 bases spanning the gap. The CDR3 extends over 13 amino acids. The CDR3 nucleotides read TGTGCCAGCAATGTGGACAGCCTTTATGGCTACACCTTC. This gives the protein CASNVDSLYGYTF.

The chain carries TRBV27 and TRBJ2-3, with D possibly being TRBD2 (6 bases). The CDR3 sequence is 15 residues long. Germline CDR1 is MNHEY and CDR2 is SMNVEV (reference sequence). V was shortened by 3 bases and J by 2 bases, with 12 bases between the two germline ends. The chain's CDR3 is CASSFLEGNTDTQYF. The CDR3, as DNA: TGTGCCAGCAGTTTTTTGGAGGGGAACACAGATACGCAGTATTTT.

The chain employs TRBV28 and TRBJ2-2, with 12 bases lining up with TRBD1. The trim removed 5 bases at V and 4 bases at J, leaving 11 bases unmatched. The CDR3 covers 18 residues. Germline values: CDR1 MDHEN, CDR2 SYDVKM. CDR3 nucleotides: TGTGCCAGCAGTACCCAACCGGGACAGGGGGCGTCCACCGGGGAGCTGTTTTTT. Translated: CASSTQPGQGASTGELFF.

The chain combines TRBV18 with TRBJ2-5; 8 bases agree with TRBD1. CDR1 KGHSH and CDR2 LQKENI come from the germline V gene. V shed 1 base and J 4 bases; nucleotides not matched to a gene: 5. This CDR3 contains 15 residues. In DNA, the CDR3 is TGTGCCAGCTCACCACAGACAGGGGTGTTAGAGACCCAGTACTTC. It yields the protein CASSPQTGVLETQYF.

The V and J genes are TRBV2 and TRBJ2-5; the D is unclear. The CDR3 is 11 residues long. Trimming took off 10 bases at V and 3 bases at J, with 9 bases between the two ends. Germline lookup yields CDR1 SNHLY and CDR2 FYNNEI. Here the CDR3 DNA reads TGTGCCAACCAGGCGGAAGAGACCCAGTACTTC. Translation gives CANQAEETQYF.